This T cell receptor beta chain was captured by sequencing in a study of T-cell reconstitution after alpha-beta-depleted transplantation in children. Points on this clonotype: Its specificity is unknown. One junction end does not reproduce the germline sequence, and a read error may be involved.

Findings and limits, study-wide: Alpha-beta T cells about two months after transplant reportedly derived from several hundred expanded graft clones. The origin of high day-60 TCRbeta diversity in some patients lay in surviving recipient T cells and thymic progenitors.

The library targeted TCRbeta and was prepared with unique molecular identifiers. One entry per CDR3 protein results from TCRdb running MiXCR on the PCR reads. The table has about 980,000 distinct CDR3 sequences, about 29% seen once; the top ten hold roughly 28%. This CDR3 region has 13 residues. The origin of this receptor is a boy under three years old who had a stem cell transplant for SCID, so the T cells may come from the graft donor. V and J are TRBV12-3 or TRBV12-4 and TRBJ1-4; D is perhaps TRBD1 (5 bases). The material was PBMCs, mostly from graft donor cells, obtained 360 days after TCRalphabeta/CD19-depleted stem cell transplant. In nucleotides, the CDR3 is TGTGCCAGCAGCCCTCTCCCCCGGGACCGCCCGATTTTT. Translating gives CASSPLPRDRPIF.